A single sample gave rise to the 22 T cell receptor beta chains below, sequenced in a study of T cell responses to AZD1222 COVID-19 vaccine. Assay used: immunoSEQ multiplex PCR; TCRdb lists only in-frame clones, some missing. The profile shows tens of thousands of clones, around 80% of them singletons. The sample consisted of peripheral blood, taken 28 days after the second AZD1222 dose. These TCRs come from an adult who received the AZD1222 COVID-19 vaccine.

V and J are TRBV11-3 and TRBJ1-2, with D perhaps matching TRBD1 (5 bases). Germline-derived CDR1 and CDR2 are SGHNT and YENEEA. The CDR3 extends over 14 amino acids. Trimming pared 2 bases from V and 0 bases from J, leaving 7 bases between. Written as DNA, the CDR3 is TGTGCCAGCAGCTTAATGGGGGCTAACTATGGCTACACCTTC. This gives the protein CASSLMGANYGYTF.

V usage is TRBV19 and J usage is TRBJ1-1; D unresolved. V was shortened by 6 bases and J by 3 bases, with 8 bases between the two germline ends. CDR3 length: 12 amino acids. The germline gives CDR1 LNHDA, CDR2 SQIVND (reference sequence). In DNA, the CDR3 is TGTGCCAGTAGCACCGATTACACTGAAGCTTTCTTT. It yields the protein CASSTDYTEAFF.

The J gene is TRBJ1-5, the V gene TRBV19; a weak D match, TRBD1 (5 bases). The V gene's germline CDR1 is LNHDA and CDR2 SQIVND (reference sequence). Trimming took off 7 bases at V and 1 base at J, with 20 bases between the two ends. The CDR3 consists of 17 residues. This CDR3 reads CASKARRGYSSNQPQHF. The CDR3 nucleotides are TGTGCCAGTAAAGCCCGTAGGGGTTACTCGAGCAATCAGCCCCAGCATTTT. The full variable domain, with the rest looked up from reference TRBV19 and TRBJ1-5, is DGGITQSPKYLFRKEGQNVTLSCEQNLNHDAMYWYRQDPGQGLRLIYYSQIVNDFQKGDIAEGYSVSREKKESFPLTVTSAQKNPTAFYLCASKARRGYSSNQPQHFGDGTRLSIL.

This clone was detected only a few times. The chain's CDR3 is CAISRLQNTEAFF. The CDR3 DNA reads as TGTGCCATCAGCAGACTGCAGAACACTGAAGCTTTCTTT. The V gene is TRBV10-3, the J gene TRBJ1-1, with D hard to call. This CDR3 has 13 residues. Trimming shortened V by 6 bases and J by 1 base, and 9 bases separated the two germline ends. The germline V gene encodes CDR1 ENHRY and CDR2 SYGVKD.

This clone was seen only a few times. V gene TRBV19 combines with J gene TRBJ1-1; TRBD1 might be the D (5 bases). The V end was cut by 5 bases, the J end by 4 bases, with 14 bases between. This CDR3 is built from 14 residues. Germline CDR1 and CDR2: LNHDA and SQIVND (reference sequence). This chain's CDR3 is CASSGGAFGTEAFF. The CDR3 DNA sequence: TGTGCCAGTAGTGGTGGGGCCTTTGGCACTGAAGCTTTCTTT.

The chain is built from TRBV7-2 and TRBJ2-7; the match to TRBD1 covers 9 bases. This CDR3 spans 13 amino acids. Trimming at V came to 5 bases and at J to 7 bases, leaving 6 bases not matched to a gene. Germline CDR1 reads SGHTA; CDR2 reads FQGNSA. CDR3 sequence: CASSTAGQGEQYF. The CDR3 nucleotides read TGTGCCAGCAGCACCGCGGGACAGGGTGAGCAGTACTTC.

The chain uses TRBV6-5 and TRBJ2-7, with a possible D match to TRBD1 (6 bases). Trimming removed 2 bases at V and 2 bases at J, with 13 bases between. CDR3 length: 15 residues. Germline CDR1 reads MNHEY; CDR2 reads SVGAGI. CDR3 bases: TGTGCCAGCAGTTACGGGGGCGGCCTTACCTACGAGCAGTACTTC. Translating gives CASSYGGGLTYEQYF.

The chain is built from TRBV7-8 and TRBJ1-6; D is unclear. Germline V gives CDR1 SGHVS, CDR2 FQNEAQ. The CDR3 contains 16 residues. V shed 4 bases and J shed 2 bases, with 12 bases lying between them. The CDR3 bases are TGTGCCAGCAGCTCCCTCCTGGACCCCTATAATTCACCCCTCCACTTT. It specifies CASSSLLDPYNSPLHF.

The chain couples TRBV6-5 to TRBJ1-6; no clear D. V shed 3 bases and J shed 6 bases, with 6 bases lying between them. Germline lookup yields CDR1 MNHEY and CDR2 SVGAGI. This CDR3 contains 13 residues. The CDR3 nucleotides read TGTGCCAGCAGTTATGGGCGTAATTCACCCCTCCACTTT. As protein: CASSYGRNSPLHF.

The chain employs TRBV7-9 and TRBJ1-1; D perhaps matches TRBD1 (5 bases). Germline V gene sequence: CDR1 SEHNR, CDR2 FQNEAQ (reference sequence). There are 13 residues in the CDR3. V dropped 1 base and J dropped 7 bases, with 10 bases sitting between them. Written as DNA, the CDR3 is TGTGCCAGCAGCTTAGTAGCCGACAGTGAAGCTTTCTTT. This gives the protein CASSLVADSEAFF.

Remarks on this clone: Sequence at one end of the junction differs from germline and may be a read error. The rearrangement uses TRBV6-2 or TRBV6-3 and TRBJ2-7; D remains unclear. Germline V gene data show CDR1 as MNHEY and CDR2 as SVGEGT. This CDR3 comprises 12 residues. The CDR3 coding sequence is TGTGCCAGCAGTTACAGCTCCCACGAGCAGTACTTC. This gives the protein CASSYSSHEQYF.

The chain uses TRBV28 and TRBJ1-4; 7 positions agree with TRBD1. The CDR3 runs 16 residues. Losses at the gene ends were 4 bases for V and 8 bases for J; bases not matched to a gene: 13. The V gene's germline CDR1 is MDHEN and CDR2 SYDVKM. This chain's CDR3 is CASSSGQTSSSEKLFF. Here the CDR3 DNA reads TGTGCCAGCAGTTCGGGACAGACCTCCTCGTCGGAAAAACTGTTTTTT.

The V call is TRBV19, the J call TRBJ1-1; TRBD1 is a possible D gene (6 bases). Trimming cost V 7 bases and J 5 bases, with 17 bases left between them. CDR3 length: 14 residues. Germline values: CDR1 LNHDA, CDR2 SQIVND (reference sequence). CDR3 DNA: TGTGCCAGTACCTGGTCAGGGGAAGGTACTGAAGCTTTCTTT. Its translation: CASTWSGEGTEAFF.

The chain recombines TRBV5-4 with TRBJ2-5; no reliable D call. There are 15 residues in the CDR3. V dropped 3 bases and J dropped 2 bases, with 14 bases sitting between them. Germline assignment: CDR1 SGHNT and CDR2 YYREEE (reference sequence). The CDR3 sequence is CASSYSASRQETQYF. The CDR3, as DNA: TGTGCCAGCAGCTACTCAGCGTCTCGACAAGAGACCCAGTACTTC.

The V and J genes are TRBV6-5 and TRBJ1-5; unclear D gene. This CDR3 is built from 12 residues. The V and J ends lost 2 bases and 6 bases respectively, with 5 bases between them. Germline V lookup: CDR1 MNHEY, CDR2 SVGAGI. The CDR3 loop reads CASSYLGQPQHF. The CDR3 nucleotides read TGTGCCAGCAGTTACCTGGGTCAGCCCCAGCATTTT.

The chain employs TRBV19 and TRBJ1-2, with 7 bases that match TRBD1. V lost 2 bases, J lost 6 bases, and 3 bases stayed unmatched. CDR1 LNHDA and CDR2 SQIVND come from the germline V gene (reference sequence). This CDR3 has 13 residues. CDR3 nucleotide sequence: TGTGCCAGTAGTATACAGGGGGGCCATGGCTACACCTTC. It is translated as CASSIQGGHGYTF.

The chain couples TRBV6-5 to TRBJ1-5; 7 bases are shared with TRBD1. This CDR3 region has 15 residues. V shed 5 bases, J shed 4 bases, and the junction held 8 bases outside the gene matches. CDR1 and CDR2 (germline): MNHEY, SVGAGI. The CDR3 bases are TGTGCCAGCAGTCCCACCGGGACAGCAAATCAGCCCCAGCATTTT. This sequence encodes CASSPTGTANQPQHF.

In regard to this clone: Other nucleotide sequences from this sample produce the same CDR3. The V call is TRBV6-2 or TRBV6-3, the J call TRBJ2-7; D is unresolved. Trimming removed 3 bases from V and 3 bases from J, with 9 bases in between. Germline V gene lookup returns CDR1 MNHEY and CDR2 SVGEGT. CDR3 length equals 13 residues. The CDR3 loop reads CASSYSGRYEQYF. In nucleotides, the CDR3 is TGTGCCAGCAGTTATTCGGGTCGCTACGAGCAGTACTTC.

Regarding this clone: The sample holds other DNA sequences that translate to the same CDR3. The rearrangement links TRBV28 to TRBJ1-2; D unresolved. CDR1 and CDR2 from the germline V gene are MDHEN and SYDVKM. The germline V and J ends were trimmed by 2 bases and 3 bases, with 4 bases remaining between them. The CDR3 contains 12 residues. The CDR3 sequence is CASSLGDYGYTF. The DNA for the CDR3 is TGTGCCAGCAGTTTAGGTGACTATGGCTACACCTTC.

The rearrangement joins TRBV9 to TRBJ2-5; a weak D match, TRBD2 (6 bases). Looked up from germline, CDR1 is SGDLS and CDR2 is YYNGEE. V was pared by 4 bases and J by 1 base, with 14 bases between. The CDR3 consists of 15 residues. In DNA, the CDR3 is TGTGCCAGCAGCCTGTATTGGGGAGGCCAAGAGACCCAGTACTTC. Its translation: CASSLYWGGQETQYF.

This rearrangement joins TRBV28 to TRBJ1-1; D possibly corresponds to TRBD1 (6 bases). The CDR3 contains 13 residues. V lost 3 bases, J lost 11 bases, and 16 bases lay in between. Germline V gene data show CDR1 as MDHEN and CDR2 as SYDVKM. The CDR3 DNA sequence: TGTGCCAGCAGTTTGGTCCCTCGGGGGCAGGCTTTCTTT. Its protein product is CASSLVPRGQAFF.

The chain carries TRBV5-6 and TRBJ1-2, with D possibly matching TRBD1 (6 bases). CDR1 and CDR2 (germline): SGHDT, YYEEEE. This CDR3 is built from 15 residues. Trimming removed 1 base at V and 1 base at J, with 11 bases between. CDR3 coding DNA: TGTGCCAGCAGCTTGAAGGGACAAATTAACTATGGCTACACCTTC. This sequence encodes CASSLKGQINYGYTF.